The sequence of this T cell receptor beta chain was determined in a study of blood T cells in healthy people across ages. The use of a sample-barcoded 5' primer and a J-beta primer mix characterized a second PCR of roughly 6 to 11 cycles. TCRdb ran MiXCR on the 5' RACE reads and lists one entry per CDR3 protein. Of about 1.4 million distinct CDR3 sequences in the sample, roughly 59% are singletons; the top ten hold over 5%. The study, taken as a whole, reports: Age brought a roughly linear fall in TCR beta diversity measured per million T cells.

As to this clonotype: No antigen is known for it.

Caucasian individuals from Russia who were healthy and aged roughly 6 to 95 acted as donors. PBMCs numbering at least 6.5 million were isolated per sample. CDR3 length: 14 amino acids. Trimming pared 5 bases from V and 6 bases from J, leaving 14 bases between. Germline CDR1 and CDR2: SEHNR and FQNEAQ (reference sequence). The material sequenced was blood. The rearrangement joins TRBV7-9 to TRBJ2-1, with D uncertain. The origin of this receptor is a man aged 18-30 years in good health. This CDR3 reads CASSAALGPNEQFF. In DNA form, the CDR3 reads TGTGCCAGCAGCGCAGCCCTCGGACCCAATGAGCAGTTCTTC.